The 13 T cell receptor beta chains presented below share a single source sample, sequenced in a study of shared clonotypes between healthy human individuals (dated by TCRdb to 2020 to 2022). To prepare the library, the immunoSEQ multiplex PCR assay was applied. TCRdb provides this immuneACCESS table in a form limited to in-frame rearrangements. Some clones are lacking; in checked studies, under half of them reflect an unresolved V gene, and why the rest are absent is not known. This sample holds around 1.5 million clones; about 98% were observed only once. The top ten clonotypes cover about 0.45% of the sample. The material sequenced was naive CD4+ T cells sorted from blood. The intended sense of this specimen's cell subset or site label: CD45RA+ positively selected. The receptors stem from a man aged 30 to 45 in good health.

This chain joins TRBV4-1 and TRBJ2-2; no clear D gene. This CDR3 spans 15 amino acids. Germline V lookup: CDR1 MGHRA, CDR2 YSYEKL. Trimming removed 0 bases at V and 2 bases at J, with 7 bases between. CDR3 amino acids: CASSQDGLNTGELFF. The DNA for the CDR3 is TGCGCCAGCAGCCAAGATGGGCTTAACACCGGGGAGCTGTTTTTT.

The CDR3 DNA reads as TGTGCCAGCTCATCAACCATTAGCGGGAGTACCCACAATGAGCAGTTCTTC. Protein: CASSSTISGSTHNEQFF. This sequence joins TRBV18 and TRBJ2-1; 9 bases are a match to TRBD2. V gave up 5 bases and J gave up 5 bases; unmatched junction bases: 13. The V gene's germline CDR1 is KGHSH and CDR2 LQKENI. The CDR3 extends over 17 amino acids.

The V call is TRBV7-8, the J call TRBJ1-5; no clear D gene. The CDR3 loop spans 13 amino acids. V was trimmed by 1 base and J by 7 bases, leaving 8 bases between them. Germline loops: CDR1 SGHVS, CDR2 FQNEAQ. DNA of the CDR3: TGTGCCAGCAGCTTAGGCGTGCGGCAGCCCCAGCATTTT. Its protein is CASSLGVRQPQHF.

V gene TRBV4-2 combines with J gene TRBJ2-7; D is perhaps TRBD2 (6 bases). The germline gives CDR1 LGHNA, CDR2 YNFKEQ. The CDR3 runs 16 residues. Deletions cut 5 bases from V and 0 bases from J, with 17 bases between. In DNA form, the CDR3 reads TGTGCCAGCAGCTACCGAGGCGGCGGGGACTCCTACGAGCAGTACTTC. The encoded protein is CASSYRGGGDSYEQYF.

V is TRBV6-5 and J is TRBJ2-1, with no clear D. Germline assignment: CDR1 MNHEY and CDR2 SVGAGI. V lost 0 bases and J lost 2, with 8 bases in between. The CDR3 has 15 amino acids. The CDR3 reads CASSYSLDPYNEQFF. CDR3 DNA: TGTGCCAGCAGTTACTCGTTGGATCCCTACAATGAGCAGTTCTTC.

V is TRBV6-1 and J is TRBJ2-1; a weak D match, TRBD2 (6 bases). Germline V CDR1 and CDR2: MNHNS, SASEGT. The CDR3 spans 15 residues. V gave up 6 bases and J gave up 3 bases, with 15 bases separating them. CDR3 nucleotides: TGTGCCAGCAGCCCAGGACTAAAAGGCTACAATGAGCAGTTCTTC. Its protein is CASSPGLKGYNEQFF.

This rearrangement joins TRBV5-1 to TRBJ2-1, with TRBD2 matching over 7 bases. The CDR3 has 16 amino acids. Germline V gene lookup returns CDR1 SGHRS and CDR2 YFSETQ. With 0 bases clipped from V and 5 bases from J, the junction kept 8 bases outside the gene matches. The chain's CDR3 is CASSLGRGRAHNEQFF. The CDR3, as DNA: TGCGCCAGCAGCTTGGGTCGTGGGAGGGCCCACAATGAGCAGTTCTTC.

The chain couples TRBV19 to TRBJ2-7; 12 bases are a match to TRBD1. The CDR3 sequence is 15 residues long. Germline V lookup: CDR1 LNHDA, CDR2 SQIVND (reference sequence). V shed 5 bases, J shed 3 bases, and the junction held 5 bases outside the gene matches. The CDR3 region is CASSPGQGAIYEQYF. The CDR3 nucleotides read TGTGCCAGTAGTCCGGGACAGGGGGCTATCTACGAGCAGTACTTC.

The V and J genes are TRBV7-2 and TRBJ1-5; 11 positions match TRBD1. The J segment lost 5 bases and the V segment lost 2 bases, leaving 8 bases of the junction unmatched. CDR1 is SGHTA and CDR2 is FQGNSA in the germline V gene. This CDR3 is 17 amino acids long. The CDR3 protein is CASSLYGTGGGDQPQHF. The CDR3 DNA reads as TGTGCCAGCAGCTTATACGGGACAGGGGGTGGGGATCAGCCCCAGCATTTT.

The V and J genes are TRBV27 and TRBJ2-1; tentative D call: TRBD2 (5 bases). Trimming left V 7 bases short and J 6 bases short, with 19 bases between. Germline V gene data show CDR1 as MNHEY and CDR2 as SMNVEV (reference sequence). CDR3 size: 15 residues. CDR3 sequence (DNA): TGTGCCAGCACCCCCCGTCGGGGTCCATCCAATGAGCAGTTCTTC. It codes for CASTPRRGPSNEQFF.

The V gene is TRBV2, the J gene TRBJ2-1, with D possibly matching TRBD2 (7 bases). The CDR3 is 16 residues long. V lost 2 bases to trimming and J lost 2 bases, with 13 bases between them. Germline CDR1 is SNHLY and CDR2 is FYNNEI. The CDR3 DNA is TGTGCCAGCAGTGAAAGGGGGGGGCAAGCCTACAATGAGCAGTTCTTC. Its translation: CASSERGGQAYNEQFF.

This rearrangement joins TRBV9 to TRBJ2-5; TRBD1 might be the D (5 bases). V lost 0 bases and J lost 5, with 8 bases in between. The CDR3 is 13 amino acids. From germline, CDR1 is SGDLS and CDR2 YYNGEE. CDR3 amino acids: CASSVAGWETQYF. The DNA for the CDR3 is TGTGCCAGCAGCGTAGCAGGGTGGGAGACCCAGTACTTC.

This clone was seen a single time. The rearrangement uses TRBV19 and TRBJ2-5, with TRBD1 identical over 7 bases. Germline V gene sequence: CDR1 LNHDA, CDR2 SQIVND (reference sequence). V shed 6 bases, J shed 5 bases, and the junction held 6 bases outside the gene matches. CDR3 length equals 13 residues. CDR3 region: CASRAAGGETQYF. The DNA for the CDR3 is TGTGCCAGTAGAGCCGCAGGGGGTGAGACCCAGTACTTC.